Presented here are 4 T cell receptor beta chains from one specimen sequenced in a study of CD8+CD57+ T cells in acquired aplastic anemia. CDR3 and TCR beta VDJ profiling relied on genomic DNA as the template. TCRdb re-derived calls from the reads in MiXCR, one entry per CDR3 protein. Altogether about 220,000 distinct CDR3 sequences are present, around 32% being singletons, with the ten largest covering around 1.1%. Input material: sorted CD4+, CD8+, or CD8+CD57+ T cells (not recorded which) from PBMCs. The receptors derive from a human donor in good health, serving as a control.

The chain recombines TRBV4-1 with TRBJ2-1; the match to TRBD2 covers 10 bases. Germline values: CDR1 MGHRA, CDR2 YSYEKL. The J segment lost 7 bases and the V segment lost 4 bases, leaving 16 bases of the junction unmatched. The CDR3 contains 18 residues. DNA for the CDR3: TGCGCCAGCAGCCGGAATAAACTGCTAGCGGGAGTTAGTAATGAGCAGTTCTTC. This codes for CASSRNKLLAGVSNEQFF.

This clonotype appeared many times. The J gene is TRBJ2-1, the V gene TRBV10-3, with D maybe TRBD2 (5 bases). The CDR3 spans 16 residues. Germline CDR1 ENHRY, CDR2 SYGVKD. Deletions cut 1 base from V and 1 base from J, with 11 bases between. CDR3 DNA: TGTGCCATCAGTGAGTATGGAGGCCTATCCTACAATGAGCAGTTCTTC. It translates to CAISEYGGLSYNEQFF.

V gene TRBV12-3 or TRBV12-4 combines with J gene TRBJ1-1; the D gene is possibly TRBD1 (6 bases). The CDR3 spans 13 residues. V gave up 6 bases and J gave up 8 bases, with 16 bases separating them. CDR3 nucleotide sequence: TGTGCCAGCAGCTCGGGCAGGGGACGGGAAGCTTTCTTT. It yields the protein CASSSGRGREAFF.

Comment on this clonotype: Without the conserved terminal phenylalanine or tryptophan, this CDR3 likely stems from a read error. This chain connects TRBV29-1 to TRBJ2-7; D perhaps matches TRBD1 (5 bases). The germline V gene has CDR1 SQVTM and CDR2 ANQGSEA. This CDR3 is built from 12 residues. The V end lost 6 bases, the J end lost 0 bases, and 9 bases lay between the germline ends. The CDR3 DNA follows: TGCAGCGTGGGGCGCGACTCCTACGAGCAGTACTTA. As protein: CSVGRDSYEQYL.